The T cell receptor (beta chain) described here comes from a study of cytomegalovirus exposure and HLA in healthy donors. Regarding the study as a whole: Being indistinguishable, some V segments were excluded, TRBV6-2 and TRBV6-3 among them.

60 Vbeta and 13 Jbeta primers were used in PCR. Generated by immunoSEQ multiplex PCR, the TCRdb table keeps only in-frame clones and is missing some. This repertoire comprises about 160,000 clones; its ten largest clones make up 1.3%. Worth noting for this clone: Its cognate antigen is unknown.

Germline V gives CDR1 SGHVS, CDR2 FQNEAQ. Losses at the gene ends were 6 bases for V and 4 bases for J; bases not matched to a gene: 10. The CDR3 consists of 15 residues. The V call is TRBV7-8, the J call TRBJ1-2, with 8 bases that match TRBD1. The sequenced material came from PBMCs. The sequence was obtained from a woman aged 55-70 years in good health and CMV-seronegative. CDR3 nucleotides: TGTGCCAGCAGGGATGTGGACAGGGCGGCCTATGGCTACACCTTC. It codes for CASRDVDRAAYGYTF. The entire variable domain, with the rest obtained from reference TRBV7-8 and TRBJ1-2, is as follows: GAGVSQSPRYKVAKRGQDVALRCDPISGHVSLFWYQQALGQGPEFLTYFQNEAQLDKSGLPSDRFFAERPEGSVSTLKIQRTQQEDSAVYLCASRDVDRAAYGYTFGSGTRLTVV.